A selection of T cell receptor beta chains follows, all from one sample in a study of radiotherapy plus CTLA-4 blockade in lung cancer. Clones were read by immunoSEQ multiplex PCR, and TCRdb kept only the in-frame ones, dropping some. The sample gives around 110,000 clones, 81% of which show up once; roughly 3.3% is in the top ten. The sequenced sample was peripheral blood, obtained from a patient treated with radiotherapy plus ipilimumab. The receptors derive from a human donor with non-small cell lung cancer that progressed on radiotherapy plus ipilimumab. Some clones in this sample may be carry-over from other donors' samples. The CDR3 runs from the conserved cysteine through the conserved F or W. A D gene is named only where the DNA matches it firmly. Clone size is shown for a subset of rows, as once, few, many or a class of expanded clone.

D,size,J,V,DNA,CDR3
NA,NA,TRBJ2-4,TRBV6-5,TGTGCCAGCAGTTACGTGGGGGCCAAAAACATTCAGTACTTC,CASSYVGAKNIQYF
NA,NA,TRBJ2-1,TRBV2,TGTGCCAGCTTAGAAGCCAGAACTCGGAATGAGCAGTTCTTC,CASLEARTRNEQFF
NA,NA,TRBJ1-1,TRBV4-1,TGCGCCAGCAGCCCGAAGACAGCGAACACTGAAGCTTTCTTT,CASSPKTANTEAFF
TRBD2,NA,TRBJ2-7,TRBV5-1,TGCGCCAGCAGCTTGGAGGGTAGCGGGGGATACGAGCAGTACTTC,CASSLEGSGGYEQYF
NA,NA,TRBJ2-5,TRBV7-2,TGTGCCAGCAGCTTAGCCAGGACAGAGACCCAGTACTTC,CASSLARTETQYF
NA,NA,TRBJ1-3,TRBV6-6,TGTGCCAGCAGACGAGGAAGCTCTGGAAACACCATATATTTT,CASRRGSSGNTIYF
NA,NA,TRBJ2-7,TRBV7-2,TGTGCCAGCAGCTTAGCGCTTGGAGGGCGGGAGCAGTACTTC,CASSLALGGREQYF
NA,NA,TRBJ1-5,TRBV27,TGTGCCAGCAGTTTATTATCGATCACGGGCAATCAGCCCCAGCATTTT,CASSLLSITGNQPQHF
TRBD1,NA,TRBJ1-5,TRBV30,TGTGCCTGGAGCTCGGACAGGGGCCCCAATCAGCCCCAGCATTTT,CAWSSDRGPNQPQHF
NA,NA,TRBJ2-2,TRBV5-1,TGCGCCAGCAGCTTGGACGGTACCGGGGAGCTGTTTTTT,CASSLDGTGELFF
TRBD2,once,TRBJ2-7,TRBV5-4,TGTGCCAGCAGCCCACAAGCGGGGGGGGTCTACGAGCAGTACTTC,CASSPQAGGVYEQYF
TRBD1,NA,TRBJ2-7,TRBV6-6,TGTGCCAGCAGTTACTCGAGACAGGGAGAGCAGTACTTC,CASSYSRQGEQYF
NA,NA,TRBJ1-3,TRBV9,TGTGCCAGCAGCGCCCGCGTGAGCTCTGGAAACACCATATATTTT,CASSARVSSGNTIYF
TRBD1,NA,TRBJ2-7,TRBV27,TGTGCCAGCAGACCCGGGACAGGGGTTTATTACGAGCAGTACTTC,CASRPGTGVYYEQYF
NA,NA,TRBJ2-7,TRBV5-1,TGCGCCAGCAGCTTGTCCTCAGGCGCGAGCTCCTACGAGCAGTACTTC,CASSLSSGASSYEQYF
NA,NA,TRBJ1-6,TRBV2,TGTGCCAGCAGTGAACACAATAATTCACCCCTCCACTTT,CASSEHNNSPLHF
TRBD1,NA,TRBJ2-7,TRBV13,TGTGCCAGCAGCCCCGGACAGGGGAACTACGAGCAGTACTTC,CASSPGQGNYEQYF
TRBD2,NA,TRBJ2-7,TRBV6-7,TGTGCCAGCAGTGCGACTAGCAACTTACCCCATAGCTCCTACGAGCAGTACTTC,CASSATSNLPHSSYEQYF
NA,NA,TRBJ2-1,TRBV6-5,TGTGCCAGCAGTCAGAATTTACAATCCTACAATGAGCAGTTCTTC,CASSQNLQSYNEQFF
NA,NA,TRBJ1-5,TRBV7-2,TGTGCCAGCAGTCCCGATCATGGACAGCCCCAGCATTTT,CASSPDHGQPQHF
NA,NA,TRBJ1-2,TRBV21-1,TGTGCCAGCAGCCAAGGGCTAGATCCTTATGGCTACACCTTC,CASSQGLDPYGYTF
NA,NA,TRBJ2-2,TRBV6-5,TGTGCCATATCCTTCCTGGGTGCGAACACCGGGGAGCTGTTTTTT,CAISFLGANTGELFF
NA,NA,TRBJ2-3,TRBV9,TGTGCCAGCAGCGGACGCACAGATACGCAGTATTTT,CASSGRTDTQYF
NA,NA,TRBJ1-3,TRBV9,TGTGCCAGCAGCTCAGAGGTAGGGCCCGGAAACACCATATATTTT,CASSSEVGPGNTIYF
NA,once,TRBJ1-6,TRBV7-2,TGTGCCAGCAGCTTAGAGGTGTTCGATTCACCCCTCCACTTT,CASSLEVFDSPLHF
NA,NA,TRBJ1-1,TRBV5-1,TGCGCCAGCTCGACAGTAATGAACACTGAAGCTTTCTTT,CASSTVMNTEAFF
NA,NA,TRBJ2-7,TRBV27,TGTGCCACCGGGAGACCCTACGAGCAGTACTTC,CATGRPYEQYF
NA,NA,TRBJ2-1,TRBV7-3,TGTGCCAGCAGCGCCCCGCGCCGGGACAATGAGCAGTTCTTC,CASSAPRRDNEQFF
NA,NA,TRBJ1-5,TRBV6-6,TGTGCCAGCAGTTACTCAAGGGACGGCAATCAGCCCCAGCATTTT,CASSYSRDGNQPQHF